This T cell receptor beta chain comes out of a study of Ad26.COV2.S vaccination and SARS-CoV-2 variants. Study-level background: In the COV1001 trial, the donor was in the Ad26.COV2.S arm.

As to this clone: Its matching antigen is unknown.

Described treatment: some 19 received Ad26.COV2.S at low or high dose, single or two shots; about 5 received placebo; per-sample allocation not given. All samples were drawn on day 63, counting from the first vaccine or placebo injection. The method was immunoSEQ multiplex PCR; TCRdb's version includes in-frame clones alone and lacks a portion of them. Among some 250,000 clones, 88% were seen once, and the ten largest hold roughly 10%. The study, taken as a whole, reports: Vaccinated individuals (as opposed to placebo recipients) had higher spike-specific TCR breadth.

CDR1 LGHNA and CDR2 YNFKEQ come from the germline V gene. The CDR3 covers 14 residues. V lost 7 bases to trimming and J lost 6 bases; unmatched junction nucleotides: 6. Source: peripheral blood, taken in a trial of Ad26.COV2.S vaccine versus placebo. The chain links TRBV4-2 to TRBJ1-1; 12 bases align to TRBD1. The receptor's source is a person between 18 and 65 years old who received the Ad26.COV2.S COVID-19 vaccine or a placebo. The CDR3 protein is CASNRGTGGAEAFF. CDR3 nucleotide sequence: TGTGCCAGCAACCGGGGGACAGGGGGCGCTGAAGCTTTCTTT.